The text below deals with one TCR beta chain. The antigen remains undetermined. These data come from a study of cytomegalovirus exposure and HLA in healthy donors. CDR3 length equals 19 residues. The germline gives CDR1 LGHNA, CDR2 YNFKEQ. The V gene end was trimmed by 5 bases and the J gene end by 1 base; junction bases not matched to a gene: 9. The PCR had 60 Vbeta and 13 Jbeta primers. This table comes from immunoSEQ multiplex PCR, and its TCRdb copy is limited to in-frame clones, with some not included. Listed are approximately 130,000 clones; about 2.1% falls within the top ten. Whole-study findings and limits: A few CMV-associated chains proved CMV antigen-specific in vitro. Evidence from a later analysis indicated that most CMV-associated TCR beta chains looked HLA-restricted. TCR beta chains numbering more than 150 were designated cytomegalovirus-associated.

The chain recombines TRBV4-2 with TRBJ2-3; 16 nucleotides align to TRBD2. Sequencing used PBMCs. The sequence was obtained from a woman aged 55-69 years in good health and CMV-seronegative. The CDR3 spells CASSEKGTSGGAGTDTQYF. The CDR3 nucleotides read TGTGCCAGCAGCGAAAAAGGGACTAGCGGGGGGGCCGGCACAGATACGCAGTATTTT.